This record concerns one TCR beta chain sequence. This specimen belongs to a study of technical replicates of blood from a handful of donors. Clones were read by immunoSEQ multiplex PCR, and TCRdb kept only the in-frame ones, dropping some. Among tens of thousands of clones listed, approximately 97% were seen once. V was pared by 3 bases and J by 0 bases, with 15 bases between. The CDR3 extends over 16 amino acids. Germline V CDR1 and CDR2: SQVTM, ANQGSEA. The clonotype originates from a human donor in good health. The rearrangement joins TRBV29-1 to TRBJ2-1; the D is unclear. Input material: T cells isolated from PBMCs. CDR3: CSVELLQASSYNEQFF. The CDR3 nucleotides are TGCAGCGTTGAGCTTTTGCAAGCGAGCTCCTACAATGAGCAGTTCTTC.